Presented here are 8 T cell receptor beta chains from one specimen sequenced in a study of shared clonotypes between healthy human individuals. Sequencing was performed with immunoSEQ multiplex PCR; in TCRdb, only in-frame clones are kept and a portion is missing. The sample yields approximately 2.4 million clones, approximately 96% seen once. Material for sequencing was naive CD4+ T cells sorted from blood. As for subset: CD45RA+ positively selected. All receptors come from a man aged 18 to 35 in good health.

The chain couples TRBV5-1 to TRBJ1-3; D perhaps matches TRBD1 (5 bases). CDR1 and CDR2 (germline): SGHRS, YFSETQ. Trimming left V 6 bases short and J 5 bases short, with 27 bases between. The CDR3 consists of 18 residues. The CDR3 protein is CASTPLPASGGTRNTIYF. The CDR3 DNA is TGCGCCAGCACGCCGTTGCCGGCGTCGGGGGGTACAAGAAACACCATATATTTT.

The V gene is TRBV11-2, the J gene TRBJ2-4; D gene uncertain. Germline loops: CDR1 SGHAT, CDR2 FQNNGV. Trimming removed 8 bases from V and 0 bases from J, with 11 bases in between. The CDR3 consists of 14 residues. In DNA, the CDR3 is TGTGCCAGCGGCGCGACCCTAGCCAAAAACATTCAGTACTTC. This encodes CASGATLAKNIQYF. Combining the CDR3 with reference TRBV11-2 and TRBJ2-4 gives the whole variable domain EAGVAQSPRYKIIEKRQSVAFWCNPISGHATLYWYQQILGQGPKLLIQFQNNGVVDDSQLPKDRFSAERLKGVDSTLKIQPAKLEDSAVYLCASGATLAKNIQYFGAGTRLSVL.

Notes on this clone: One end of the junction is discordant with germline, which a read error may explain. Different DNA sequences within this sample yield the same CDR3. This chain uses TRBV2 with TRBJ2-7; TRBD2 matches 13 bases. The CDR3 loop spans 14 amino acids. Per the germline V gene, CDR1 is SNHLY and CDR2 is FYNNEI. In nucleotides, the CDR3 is TGTGCCAGCAGATTGGGGACTAGCGGGAACGAGCAATACTTC. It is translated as CASRLGTSGNEQYF.

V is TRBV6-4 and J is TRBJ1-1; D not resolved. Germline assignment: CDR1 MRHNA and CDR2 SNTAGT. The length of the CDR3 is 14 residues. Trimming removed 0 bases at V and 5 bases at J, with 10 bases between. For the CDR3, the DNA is TGTGCCAGCAGTGACTCCGGCAGAAGGACTGAAGCTTTCTTT. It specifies CASSDSGRRTEAFF.

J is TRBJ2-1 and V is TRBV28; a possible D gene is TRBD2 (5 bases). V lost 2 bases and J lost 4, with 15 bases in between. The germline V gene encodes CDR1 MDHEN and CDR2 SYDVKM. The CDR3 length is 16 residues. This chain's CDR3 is CASSLRSSSSYNEQFF. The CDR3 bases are TGTGCCAGCAGTTTAAGGTCGTCTAGCTCTTACAATGAGCAGTTCTTC.

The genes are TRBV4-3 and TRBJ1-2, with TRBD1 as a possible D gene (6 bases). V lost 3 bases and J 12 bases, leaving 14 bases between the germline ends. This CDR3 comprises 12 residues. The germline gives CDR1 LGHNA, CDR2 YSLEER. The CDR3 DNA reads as TGCGCCAGCAGCCAGGACAGACGCGGCGACACCTTC. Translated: CASSQDRRGDTF.

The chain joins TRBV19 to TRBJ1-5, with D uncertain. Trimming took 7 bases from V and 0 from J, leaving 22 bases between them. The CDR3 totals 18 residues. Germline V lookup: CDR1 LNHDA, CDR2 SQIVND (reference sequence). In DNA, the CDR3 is TGTGCCAGTAACACCCCCAGCGGGATGGGAGGTAGCAATCAGCCCCAGCATTTT. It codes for CASNTPSGMGGSNQPQHF.

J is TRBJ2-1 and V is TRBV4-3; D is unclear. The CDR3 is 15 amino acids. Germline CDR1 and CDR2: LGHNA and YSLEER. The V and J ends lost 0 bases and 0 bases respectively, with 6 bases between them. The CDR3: CASSQETSSYNEQFF. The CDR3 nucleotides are TGCGCCAGCAGCCAAGAAACGAGCTCCTACAATGAGCAGTTCTTC.